This passage covers 24 T cell receptor beta chains from one sample sequenced in a study of cytomegalovirus exposure and HLA in healthy donors. Sequencing used immunoSEQ multiplex PCR; TCRdb keeps in-frame clones, though not all of them. This table holds 190,000 or so clones, approximately 83% found once. The sequenced material came from PBMCs. The receptors were sampled from a woman aged 18-35 years in good health and CMV-seropositive.

This chain links TRBV2 with TRBJ2-5; TRBD1 aligns across 7 bases. CDR3 length: 13 amino acids. Germline values: CDR1 SNHLY, CDR2 FYNNEI. V was pared by 9 bases and J by 5 bases, with 9 bases of the junction left unmatched. For the CDR3, the DNA is TGTGCCAGTAAGGACAGGTCGAAGGAGACCCAGTACTTC. Protein product: CASKDRSKETQYF.

The rearrangement uses TRBV27 and TRBJ2-7; 13 bases align to TRBD2. Trimming removed 4 bases from V and 3 bases from J; junction bases left unmatched: 6. CDR1 is MNHEY, CDR2 SMNVEV, per germline (reference sequence). This CDR3 comprises 16 residues. CDR3 nucleotide sequence: TGTGCCAGCAGTTCGAGGACTAGCGGGGGATACTACGAGCAGTACTTC. Protein sequence: CASSSRTSGGYYEQYF.

The V call is TRBV5-1, the J call TRBJ2-1, with TRBD2 matching 10 bases. The germline gives CDR1 SGHRS, CDR2 YFSETQ. The junction had 9 bases not matched to a gene; V was cut back by 4 bases and J by 5 bases. The CDR3 has 16 residues. DNA of the CDR3: TGCGCCAGCAGCCGAAACCTAGCGGGGGCGAACAATGAGCAGTTCTTC. It specifies CASSRNLAGANNEQFF.

The chain recombines TRBV7-9 with TRBJ1-3, with 8 positions matching TRBD1. V lost 5 bases to trimming and J lost 3 bases; unmatched junction nucleotides: 6. CDR1 is SEHNR, CDR2 FQNEAQ, per germline (reference sequence). CDR3 length equals 15 residues. CDR3 nucleotide sequence: TGTGCCAGCAGCCCCGGACAGGGAAATGGAAACACCATATATTTT. Amino acid sequence: CASSPGQGNGNTIYF.

The chain carries TRBV5-1 and TRBJ1-2, with D uncertain. The CDR3 totals 13 residues. V shed 1 base and J shed 2 bases, with 6 bases lying between them. Germline assignment: CDR1 SGHRS and CDR2 YFSETQ. CDR3 loop: CASSLSQNYGYTF. Written as DNA, the CDR3 is TGCGCCAGCAGCTTGTCACAGAACTATGGCTACACCTTC.

The CDR3: CASRNDRTNYGYTF. The CDR3 region has the DNA TGTGCCAGTAGGAACGACAGGACTAACTATGGCTACACCTTC. The chain uses TRBV19 and TRBJ1-2, with D possibly being TRBD1 (6 bases). Germline CDR1 reads LNHDA; CDR2 reads SQIVND (reference sequence). The CDR3 is 14 amino acids. Trimming shortened V by 6 bases and J by 0 bases, and 11 bases separated the two germline ends.

The V gene is TRBV4-3, the J gene TRBJ2-2; D remains unclear. Germline CDR1 reads LGHNA; CDR2 reads YSLEER. The CDR3 is made up of 14 amino acids. The V end was cut by 4 bases, the J end by 3 bases, with 9 bases between. The chain's CDR3 is CASSRAPYTGELFF. Here the CDR3 DNA reads TGCGCCAGCAGCCGTGCGCCTTACACCGGGGAGCTGTTTTTT.

The rearrangement joins TRBV4-2 to TRBJ1-6; D is unresolved. Trimming left V 4 bases short and J 13 bases short, with 11 bases between. Germline CDR1 is LGHNA and CDR2 is YNFKEQ. The CDR3 is 12 amino acids. The CDR3 loop reads CASSLGDLPLHF. The CDR3 DNA reads as TGTGCCAGCAGCCTGGGAGACCTCCCCCTCCACTTT.

This clone has only one observation. The gene calls are TRBV27 and TRBJ1-4, with a weak D call TRBD1 (5 bases). Per germline, CDR1 MNHEY and CDR2 SMNVEV (reference sequence). Trimming removed 6 bases from V and 6 bases from J, with 14 bases in between. This CDR3 has 14 amino acids. The CDR3 here is CASSPLEGDEKLFF. CDR3 in DNA: TGTGCCAGCAGCCCCCTAGAAGGGGATGAAAAACTGTTTTTT.

V gene TRBV27 combines with J gene TRBJ1-1; weak D call: TRBD1 (5 bases). The germline gives CDR1 MNHEY, CDR2 SMNVEV (reference sequence). Trimming removed 4 bases at V and 11 bases at J, with 17 bases between. The CDR3 spans 13 residues. DNA for the CDR3: TGTGCCAGCAGTTCATATGTGGGGGGATGGGCTTTCTTT. It encodes CASSSYVGGWAFF.

The chain recombines TRBV15 with TRBJ2-4; perhaps TRBD2 as D (7 bases). This CDR3 is 18 amino acids long. CDR1 is LNHNV and CDR2 is YYDKDF in the germline V gene (reference sequence). With 1 base removed from V and 3 bases from J, the gap between germline ends came to 19 bases. The DNA of the CDR3 is TGTGCCACCAGCAGAGGGGCGGCGGGGGCGAATGACAAAAACATTCAGTACTTC. Protein: CATSRGAAGANDKNIQYF.

The chain is built from TRBV6-5 and TRBJ2-2; TRBD1 is a possible D gene (6 bases). The CDR3 loop spans 13 amino acids. Germline V CDR1 and CDR2: MNHEY, SVGAGI. V lost 9 bases, J lost 6 bases, and 14 bases lay in between. The CDR3 region is CASTQGTAGELFF. As DNA, the CDR3 is TGTGCCAGTACCCAGGGGACGGCCGGGGAGCTGTTTTTT.

This clone was detected once. The V gene is TRBV7-2, the J gene TRBJ1-2, with 8 bases identical to TRBD1. V trimming: 4 bases; J trimming: 7 bases; junction bases outside the gene matches: 5. CDR3 length equals 13 residues. CDR1 is SGHTA and CDR2 is FQGNSA in the germline V gene. The CDR3 loop is CASSSAGGRGYTF. The CDR3 bases are TGTGCCAGCAGCTCCGCAGGGGGCCGTGGCTACACCTTC.

The chain combines TRBV5-1 with TRBJ2-5; D gene uncertain. CDR3 length: 13 residues. Germline V gives CDR1 SGHRS, CDR2 YFSETQ. The V end was cut by 2 bases, the J end by 0 bases, with 5 bases between. The CDR3 bases are TGCGCCAGCAGCTTCGGTAACCAAGAGACCCAGTACTTC. This encodes CASSFGNQETQYF.

The chain has TRBV10-3 and TRBJ2-5; TRBD2 matches at 10 bases. Germline V gene data show CDR1 as ENHRY and CDR2 as SYGVKD. CDR3 length equals 15 residues. J was trimmed by 5 bases and V by 5 bases; bases with no gene match: 8. CDR3 residues: CAISIGSGGSETQYF. CDR3 DNA: TGTGCCATCAGTATCGGTAGCGGGGGGTCCGAGACCCAGTACTTC.

This chain connects TRBV6-5 to TRBJ1-2; D remains unclear. The length of the CDR3 is 11 residues. The V gene lost 10 bases and the J gene lost 4 bases, with 10 bases spanning the gap. CDR1 is MNHEY and CDR2 is SVGAGI in the germline V gene. CDR3 protein: CATQIGYGYTF. CDR3 coding DNA: TGTGCCACCCAGATTGGCTATGGCTACACCTTC.

This chain uses TRBV6-6 with TRBJ1-1; TRBD1 matches at 7 bases. V dropped 5 bases and J dropped 3; count of bases not matched to a gene: 12. The CDR3 runs 16 residues. Germline-derived CDR1 and CDR2 are MNHNY and SVGAGI (reference sequence). CDR3 loop: CASSQTGALGDTEAFF. DNA of the CDR3: TGTGCCAGCAGTCAAACAGGGGCGTTGGGGGACACTGAAGCTTTCTTT.

The genes are TRBV2 and TRBJ2-4; D call uncertain. The CDR3 covers 16 residues. V was shortened by 0 bases and J by 1 base, with 10 bases between the two germline ends. The germline V gene has CDR1 SNHLY and CDR2 FYNNEI. The CDR3 is CASSEARFSAKNIQYF. As DNA, the CDR3 is TGTGCCAGCAGTGAAGCCAGATTCTCCGCCAAAAACATTCAGTACTTC. Combining the CDR3 with reference TRBV2 and TRBJ2-4 gives the whole variable domain EPEVTQTPSHQVTQMGQEVILRCVPISNHLYFYWYRQILGQKVEFLVSFYNNEISEKSEIFDDQFSVERPDGSNFTLKIRSTKLEDSAMYFCASSEARFSAKNIQYFGAGTRLSVL.

This chain connects TRBV7-8 to TRBJ2-1, with 10 bases matching TRBD1. The V gene's germline CDR1 is SGHVS and CDR2 FQNEAQ. This CDR3 has 21 residues. The V gene end was trimmed by 5 bases and the J gene end by 7 bases; junction bases not matched to a gene: 26. The CDR3 sequence is CASSPRGGDRGPPSGRNEQFF. The CDR3 DNA follows: TGTGCCAGCAGCCCTAGGGGCGGGGACAGGGGACCCCCTTCCGGGCGGAATGAGCAGTTCTTC.

CDR3 protein: CASSLVAGGSYEQYF. CDR3 nucleotide sequence: TGCGCCAGCAGCTTGGTCGCGGGGGGGAGCTACGAGCAGTACTTC. V gene TRBV5-1 combines with J gene TRBJ2-7; TRBD2 agrees at 9 bases. The CDR3 loop spans 15 amino acids. The V and J ends lost 0 bases and 3 bases, in that order; junction bases with no gene match: 4. CDR1 is SGHRS and CDR2 is YFSETQ in the germline V gene.

The chain couples TRBV21-1 to TRBJ1-2; TRBD1 was called by the table and not checked on the DNA. TRBV21-1 is described as a pseudogene. This CDR3 spans 13 amino acids. CDR3 amino acids: CASKGQGFYGYTF. DNA for the CDR3: TGTGCCAGCAAAGGACAGGGGTTCTATGGCTACACCTTC.

This chain connects TRBV6-5 to TRBJ2-5; 8 bases align to TRBD1. The CDR3 covers 14 residues. The junction had 3 bases not matched to a gene; V was cut back by 2 bases and J by 4 bases. The germline CDR1 and CDR2 sequences are MNHEY and SVGAGI. Here the CDR3 DNA reads TGTGCCAGCAGTTACGGGACAGGACGAGAGACCCAGTACTTC. Amino acids: CASSYGTGRETQYF.

This clone has a handful of counts. The chain employs TRBV6-6 and TRBJ1-3; 7 bases are a match to TRBD1. J gave up 4 bases and V 7 bases, and 10 bases lay outside the gene matches. The CDR3 is 15 residues long. Germline lookup yields CDR1 MNHNY and CDR2 SVGAGI (reference sequence). The CDR3 DNA sequence: TGTGCCAGCAACGTCGAGAGGGGGCGCGGAAACACCATATATTTT. Amino acids: CASNVERGRGNTIYF.

The V call is TRBV10-2, the J call TRBJ2-3; no clear D. The CDR3 is made up of 11 amino acids. V was cut by 4 bases and J by 6 bases, with 5 bases left in between. The V gene's germline CDR1 is WSHSY and CDR2 SAAADI. The CDR3 spells CASSARDTQYF. The CDR3 DNA reads TGCGCCAGCAGTGCGAGGGATACGCAGTATTTT.